Described below is a single TCR beta chain sequence and its context. This sample is part of a study of blood T cell repertoires in COVID-19. Study summary: T cells, B-cell-depleted T cells, or PBMCs supplied cDNA or gDNA.

Per the authors' pipeline: Amplification with reference gene primers provided the estimates of nucleated cell counts. Repertoires were generated with immunoSEQ multiplex PCR, while TCRdb's copy carries only in-frame clones and drops some. V, J and clone size were drawn from that table, and D and trimming were deduced from the DNA. The profile shows under 60,000 clones, 70% to 85% of them singletons. CDR3 length equals 14 residues. Trimming left V 2 bases short and J 9 bases short, with 16 bases between. CDR1 is MNHEY, CDR2 SVGAGI, per germline. The receptor was isolated from a man aged 60 to 75 with acute or convalescent COVID-19. The sequencing sample was made of peripheral blood. The chain joins TRBV6-5 to TRBJ1-1, with a tentative D call TRBD1 (5 bases). The CDR3 loop is CASSYGGTSGKAFF. In DNA, the CDR3 is TGTGCCAGCAGTTACGGCGGGACGTCGGGGAAAGCTTTCTTT.